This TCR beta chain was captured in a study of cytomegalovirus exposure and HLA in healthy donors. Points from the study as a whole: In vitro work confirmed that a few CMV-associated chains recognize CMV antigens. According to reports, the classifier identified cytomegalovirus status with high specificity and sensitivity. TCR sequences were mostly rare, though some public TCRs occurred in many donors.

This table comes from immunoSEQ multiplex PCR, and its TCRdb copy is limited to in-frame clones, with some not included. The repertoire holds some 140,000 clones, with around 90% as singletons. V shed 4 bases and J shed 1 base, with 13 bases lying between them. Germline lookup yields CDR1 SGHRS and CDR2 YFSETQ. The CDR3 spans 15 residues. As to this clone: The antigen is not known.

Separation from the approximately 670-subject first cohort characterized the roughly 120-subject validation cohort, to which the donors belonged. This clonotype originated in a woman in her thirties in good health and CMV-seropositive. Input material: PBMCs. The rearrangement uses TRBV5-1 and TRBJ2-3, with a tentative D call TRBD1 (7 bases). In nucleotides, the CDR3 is TGCGCCAGCAGCCGGGCGGGGACAGGCACAGATACGCAGTATTTT. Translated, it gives CASSRAGTGTDTQYF.